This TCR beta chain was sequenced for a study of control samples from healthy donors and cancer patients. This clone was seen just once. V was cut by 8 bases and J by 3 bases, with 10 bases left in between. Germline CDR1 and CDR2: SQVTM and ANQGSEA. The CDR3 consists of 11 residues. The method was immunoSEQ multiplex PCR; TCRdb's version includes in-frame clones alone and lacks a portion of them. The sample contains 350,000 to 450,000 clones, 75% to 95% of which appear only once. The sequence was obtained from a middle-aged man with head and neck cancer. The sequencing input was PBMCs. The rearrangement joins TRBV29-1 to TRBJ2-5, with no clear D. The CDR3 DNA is TGCAGCTCCTGGATTAAAGAGACCCAGTACTTC. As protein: CSSWIKETQYF.